The present T cell receptor beta chain was sequenced within a study of identical twins. Template switching (which added a universal primer site) was used, and cDNA carried unique molecular identifiers. A single record per CDR3 protein comes from TCRdb applying MiXCR to the 5' RACE reads. The data contain some 200,000 distinct CDR3 sequences, roughly 7.5% of them singletons. The CDR3 is made up of 18 amino acids. Germline-derived CDR1 and CDR2 are LGHNA and YNFKEQ. The J segment lost 0 bases and the V segment lost 0 bases, leaving 10 bases of the junction unmatched. The same sample was also used in a study of yellow fever vaccine responses in identical twins.

The genes are TRBV4-2 and TRBJ2-7; 8 bases are shared with TRBD2. Material: memory (CD45RO+) T cells sorted from blood. The receptor was derived from a woman between 18 and 29 years old in good health. This CDR3 reads CASSQDIGSGMSSYEQYF. CDR3 DNA sequence: TGTGCCAGCAGCCAAGATATCGGTAGCGGGATGAGCTCCTACGAGCAGTACTTC.